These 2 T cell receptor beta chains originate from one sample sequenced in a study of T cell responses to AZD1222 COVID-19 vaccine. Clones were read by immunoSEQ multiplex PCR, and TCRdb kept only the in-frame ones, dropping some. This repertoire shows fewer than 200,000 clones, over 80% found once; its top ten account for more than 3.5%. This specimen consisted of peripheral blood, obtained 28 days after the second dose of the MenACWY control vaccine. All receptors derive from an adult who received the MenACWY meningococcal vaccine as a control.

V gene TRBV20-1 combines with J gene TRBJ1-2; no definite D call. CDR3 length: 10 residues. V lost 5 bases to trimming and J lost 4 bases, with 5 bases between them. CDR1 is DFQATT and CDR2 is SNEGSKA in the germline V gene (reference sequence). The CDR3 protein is CSASPYGYTF. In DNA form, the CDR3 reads TGCAGTGCTTCCCCCTATGGCTACACCTTC.

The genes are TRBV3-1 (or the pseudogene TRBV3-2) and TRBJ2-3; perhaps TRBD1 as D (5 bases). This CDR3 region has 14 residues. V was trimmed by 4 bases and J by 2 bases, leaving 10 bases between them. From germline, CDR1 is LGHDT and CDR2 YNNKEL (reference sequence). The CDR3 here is CASSRQQFTDTQYF. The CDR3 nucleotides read TGTGCCAGCAGCCGACAGCAGTTCACAGATACGCAGTATTTT.